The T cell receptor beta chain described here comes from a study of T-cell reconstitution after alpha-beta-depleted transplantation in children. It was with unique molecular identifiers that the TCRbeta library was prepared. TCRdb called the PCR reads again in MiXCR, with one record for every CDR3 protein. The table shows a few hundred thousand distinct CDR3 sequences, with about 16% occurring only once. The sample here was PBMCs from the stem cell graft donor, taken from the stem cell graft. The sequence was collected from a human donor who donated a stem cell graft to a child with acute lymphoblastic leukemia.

The CDR3 spells CASSIPGGLGYEQYF. DNA for the CDR3: TGTGCCAGTAGTATACCAGGGGGCCTCGGCTACGAGCAGTACTTC. The chain recombines TRBV19 with TRBJ2-7; 8 nucleotides agree with TRBD1. With 2 bases clipped from V and 3 bases from J, the junction kept 6 bases outside the gene matches. The CDR3 consists of 15 residues. The germline gives CDR1 LNHDA, CDR2 SQIVND (reference sequence).